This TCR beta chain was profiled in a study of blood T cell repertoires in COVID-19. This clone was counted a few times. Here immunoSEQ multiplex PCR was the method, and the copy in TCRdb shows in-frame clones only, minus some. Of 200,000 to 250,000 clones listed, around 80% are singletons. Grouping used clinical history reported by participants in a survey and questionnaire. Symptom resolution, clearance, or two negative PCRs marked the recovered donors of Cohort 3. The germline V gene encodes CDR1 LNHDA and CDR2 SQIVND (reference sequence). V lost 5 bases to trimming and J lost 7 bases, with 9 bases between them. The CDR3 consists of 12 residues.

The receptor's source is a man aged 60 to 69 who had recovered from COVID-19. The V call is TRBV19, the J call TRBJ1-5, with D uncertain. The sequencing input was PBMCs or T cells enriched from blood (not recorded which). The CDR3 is CASSLNSQPQHF. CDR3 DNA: TGTGCCAGTAGTCTAAACAGCCAGCCCCAGCATTTT.